Shown below are 15 T cell receptor beta chains from a single sample sequenced in a study of blood T cells in healthy people across ages. A J-beta primer mix and a sample-barcoded 5' primer were used in a second PCR of about 7 to 12 cycles. TCRdb passed the 5' RACE reads through MiXCR, listing each CDR3 protein once. Here the sample spans hundreds of thousands of distinct CDR3 sequences, around 41% being singletons. The specimen sequenced was blood. These receptors were taken from an elderly man in good health.

Concerning this clonotype: A read error may be the cause here, since a much bigger clone is one base away. The CDR3 region is CACSARTGYYEQYF. CDR3 in DNA: TGTGCCTGCAGTGCTCGGACAGGGTACTACGAGCAGTACTTC. The V gene is TRBV3-1, the J gene TRBJ2-7; the match to TRBD1 covers 8 bases. This CDR3 spans 14 amino acids. The V gene's germline CDR1 is LGHDT and CDR2 YNNKEL (reference sequence).

Concerning this clonotype itself: Germline and junction disagree at one end, which may indicate a read error. The chain couples TRBV29-1 to TRBJ2-3; D may be TRBD2 (6 bases). Per germline, CDR1 SQVTM and CDR2 ANQGSEA. CDR3 length equals 13 residues. The CDR3 DNA is TGTAGCGTTGCGGGATTCCTACTAGATCCGCAGTATTTT. This gives the protein CSVAGFLLDPQYF.

As for this clonotype: The junction differs from germline at one of its ends, possibly a read error. The V and J genes are TRBV7-9 and TRBJ2-6; D possibly uses TRBD1 or TRBD2 (6 bases each). Germline assignment: CDR1 SEHNR and CDR2 FQNEAQ (reference sequence). CDR3 length equals 16 residues. The CDR3 sequence: CASSQDVASGASVLTF. CDR3 coding DNA: TGTGCCAGCAGCCAAGATGTGGCGTCGGGGGCCAGCGTCCTGACTTTC.

There are many counts of this clonotype. This CDR3 is CASSYSLAGAQETQYF. Here the CDR3 DNA reads TGTGCCAGCAGTTACTCGCTAGCGGGGGCACAAGAGACCCAGTACTTC. V and J are TRBV6-5 and TRBJ2-5; 10 bases agree with TRBD2. After removal of 0 bases from V and 2 bases from J, the junction contained 3 bases not matched to a gene. The CDR3 has 16 residues. Germline CDR1 MNHEY, CDR2 SVGAGI.

This clonotype was seen only a few times. A much larger clone differs from this one at a single base, so this may be a read error. The V call is TRBV29-1, the J call TRBJ1-2; no definite D call. Germline V lookup: CDR1 SQVTM, CDR2 ANQGSEA. The V end lost 6 bases, the J end lost 0 bases, and 20 bases lay between the germline ends. The CDR3 runs 16 residues. CDR3 residues: CSVERRRHTTNYGYTF. The CDR3 region has the DNA TGCAGCGTGGAACGCAGGAGACATACTACTAACTATGGCTACACCTTC.

CDR3 DNA sequence: TGCAGCGTTGGAAGGCAGGGTGAGCAGTTCTTC. Its protein is CSVGRQGEQFF. The chain joins TRBV29-1 to TRBJ2-1, with D possibly matching TRBD1 (5 bases). Germline V gene sequence: CDR1 SQVTM, CDR2 ANQGSEA. V was clipped by 4 bases and J by 9 bases, with 10 bases between them. This CDR3 is built from 11 residues.

This chain links TRBV5-1 with TRBJ2-4, with unresolved D. The CDR3 is 12 residues long. Germline V gene sequence: CDR1 SGHRS, CDR2 YFSETQ. Trimming pared 4 bases from V and 7 bases from J, leaving 9 bases between. CDR3 loop: CASSHEGNIQYF. CDR3 in DNA: TGCGCCAGCAGCCACGAAGGGAACATTCAGTACTTC.

This clonotype was observed a few times. The chain combines TRBV20-1 with TRBJ2-1; TRBD1 aligns across 8 bases. Per the germline V gene, CDR1 is DFQATT and CDR2 is SNEGSKA (reference sequence). The CDR3 loop spans 13 amino acids. Trimming cost V 3 bases and J 8 bases; bases outside gene matches: 6. The DNA for the CDR3 is TGCAGTGCTAGTCCCGGACAGGGCTATGAGCAGTTCTTC. This gives the protein CSASPGQGYEQFF.

The chain carries TRBV6-2 or TRBV6-3 and TRBJ2-5; D is possibly TRBD2 (5 bases). The V end was cut by 1 base, the J end by 7 bases, with 10 bases between. CDR3 length: 13 residues. CDR1 is MNHEY and CDR2 is SVGEGT in the germline V gene. The CDR3 sequence: CASSYFTGGTQYF. In DNA form, the CDR3 reads TGTGCCAGCAGTTACTTCACTGGAGGGACCCAGTACTTC.

This chain links TRBV4-1 with TRBJ2-7; no definite D call. This CDR3 is 12 amino acids long. Deletions cut 6 bases from V and 6 bases from J, with 12 bases between. Germline V lookup: CDR1 MGHRA, CDR2 YSYEKL. This CDR3 is CASSHRLGEQYF. CDR3 DNA: TGCGCCAGCAGTCATCGCTTGGGCGAGCAGTACTTC.

This clonotype was seen a few times. In DNA, the CDR3 is TGTGCCAGCAGTACCCCCGGGACGTCCTACGAGCAGTACTTC. Its protein product is CASSTPGTSYEQYF. This rearrangement joins TRBV28 to TRBJ2-7; D could derive from TRBD1 or TRBD2 (5 bases each). Trimming left V 5 bases short and J 1 base short, with 12 bases between. The germline gives CDR1 MDHEN, CDR2 SYDVKM. This CDR3 is 14 amino acids long.

The V and J genes are TRBV7-9 and TRBJ2-1, with 8 bases lining up with TRBD2. This CDR3 has 15 residues. Losses at the gene ends were 8 bases for V and 4 bases for J; bases not matched to a gene: 10. In germline, CDR1 is SEHNR, CDR2 FQNEAQ (reference sequence). The CDR3 DNA is TGTGCCAGCGCCCGGATGAGCGGGGGATACAATGAGCAGTTCTTC. It specifies CASARMSGGYNEQFF.

This clonotype was seen at least ten times. In DNA form, the CDR3 reads TGTGCCAGCAGCCACCAGACAGGCAACTACGAGCAGTACTTC. Translation: CASSHQTGNYEQYF. The chain carries TRBV7-2 and TRBJ2-7, with D perhaps matching TRBD1 (6 bases). CDR3 length: 14 residues. Per the germline V gene, CDR1 is SGHTA and CDR2 is FQGNSA. Deletions cut 5 bases from V and 3 bases from J, with 14 bases between. The full variable domain, rest sourced from reference TRBV7-2 and TRBJ2-7, is GAGVSQSPSNKVTEKGKDVELRCDPISGHTALYWYRQSLGQGLEFLIYFQGNSAPDKSGLPSDRFSAERTGGSVSTLTIQRTQQEDSAVYLCASSHQTGNYEQYFGPGTRLTVT.

V and J are TRBV7-3 and TRBJ2-1; the match to TRBD2 covers 7 bases. CDR1 and CDR2 (germline): SGHTA, FQGTGA. Trimming took 5 bases from V and 6 from J; bases not matched to a gene: 7. This CDR3 spans 14 amino acids. CDR3 region: CASSAPGTTNEQFF. In DNA, the CDR3 is TGTGCCAGCAGCGCCCCTGGGACTACCAATGAGCAGTTCTTC.

A few counts support this clonotype. J is TRBJ2-7 and V is TRBV12-3 or TRBV12-4, with TRBD1 as a possible D gene (5 bases). Trimming left V 2 bases short and J 6 bases short, with 11 bases between. This CDR3 has 13 residues. The CDR3 loop reads CASSLLDNSEQYF. CDR3 DNA: TGTGCCAGCAGTTTATTGGACAACTCCGAGCAGTACTTC.